The 12 T cell receptor beta chains below come from one sample, sequenced in a study of T cell responses to AZD1222 COVID-19 vaccine. The protocol was immunoSEQ multiplex PCR, while the TCRdb copy is restricted to in-frame clones and leaves out a portion. The data contain roughly 100,000 clones, approximately 90% of them seen just once; the ten biggest clones take up 1% to 1.5%. Source: peripheral blood, taken on day 0 of AZD1222 vaccination. Every receptor here comes from an adult in good health.

CDR3 residues: CASSLLAGGYNSPLHF. The DNA of the CDR3 is TGCGCCAGCAGCTTGTTAGCAGGGGGCTATAATTCACCCCTCCACTTT. The gene calls are TRBV5-1 and TRBJ1-6; 7 bases agree with TRBD1. The CDR3 consists of 16 residues. J was trimmed by 3 bases and V by 1 base; bases with no gene match: 4. CDR1 and CDR2 (germline): SGHRS, YFSETQ.

This chain links TRBV19 with TRBJ2-7, with 10 bases that match TRBD1. CDR3 size: 15 residues. Germline lookup yields CDR1 LNHDA and CDR2 SQIVND (reference sequence). Trimming cost V 0 bases and J 3 bases; bases outside gene matches: 2. Here the CDR3 reads CASSIETGGFYEQYF. Here the CDR3 DNA reads TGTGCCAGTAGTATAGAGACAGGGGGCTTCTACGAGCAGTACTTC.

The chain joins TRBV5-1 to TRBJ2-7, with D possibly being TRBD1 or TRBD2 (6 bases each). V was pared by 7 bases and J by 1 base, with 18 bases between. Germline V CDR1 and CDR2: SGHRS, YFSETQ. The CDR3 runs to 15 residues. This chain's CDR3 is CASGRWLQGSYEQYF. The CDR3 coding sequence is TGCGCCAGCGGGAGGTGGCTCCAGGGGTCCTACGAGCAGTACTTC.

This rearrangement joins TRBV2 to TRBJ2-3; either TRBD1 or TRBD2 may supply D (6 bases each). The CDR3 extends over 19 amino acids. CDR1 and CDR2 from the germline V gene are SNHLY and FYNNEI. V lost 8 bases, J lost 3 bases, and 30 bases lay in between. The CDR3 DNA reads TGTGCCAGCCTCTGGAAGGGGGGCAGGGCCGGTTTATCGACAGATACGCAGTATTTT. Its translation is CASLWKGGRAGLSTDTQYF.

The V call is TRBV2, the J call TRBJ2-3; 10 bases are shared with TRBD1. In germline, CDR1 is SNHLY, CDR2 FYNNEI. The CDR3 has 16 amino acids. The V and J ends lost 8 bases and 4 bases, in that order; junction bases with no gene match: 12. CDR3 sequence reads: CASRFTGTGVSDTQYF. As DNA, the CDR3 is TGTGCCAGCCGGTTTACCGGGACAGGGGTATCAGATACGCAGTATTTT.

The rearrangement links TRBV6-5 to TRBJ1-1; perhaps TRBD1 as D (5 bases). Trimming removed 7 bases from V and 1 base from J, with 13 bases in between. Germline-derived CDR1 and CDR2 are MNHEY and SVGAGI. The CDR3 sequence is 14 residues long. CDR3 region: CASTSSGPNTEAFF. CDR3 bases: TGTGCCAGCACCTCCTCGGGGCCGAACACTGAAGCTTTCTTT.

The chain couples TRBV27 to TRBJ2-1, with 11 bases lining up with TRBD2. The CDR3 runs 15 residues. CDR1 and CDR2 from the germline V gene are MNHEY and SMNVEV (reference sequence). After removal of 4 bases from V and 4 bases from J, the junction contained 3 bases not matched to a gene. The chain's CDR3 is CASSSGTSGYNEQFF. DNA of the CDR3: TGTGCCAGCAGTTCAGGGACTAGCGGATACAATGAGCAGTTCTTC.

The chain couples TRBV25-1 to TRBJ1-1; no firm D call. CDR1 is MGHDK and CDR2 is SYGVNS in the germline V gene. The ends were cut back, 4 bases at V and 7 bases at J, with 4 bases in the middle. The CDR3 is 10 amino acids. CDR3 DNA: TGTGCCAGCAGTGCCGGTGAAGCTTTCTTT. This encodes CASSAGEAFF.

V is TRBV7-3 and J is TRBJ2-1; 7 bases match TRBD1. CDR1 and CDR2 from the germline V gene are SGHTA and FQGTGA. CDR3 length: 13 amino acids. V shed 5 bases and J 9 bases; nucleotides not matched to a gene: 7. In DNA, the CDR3 is TGTGCCAGCAGCGCCCGACAGGGTTCTGAGCAGTTCTTC. Translating gives CASSARQGSEQFF.

This chain connects TRBV7-8 to TRBJ1-3, with a tentative D call TRBD1 (5 bases). This CDR3 has 18 amino acids. Trimming pared 3 bases from V and 0 bases from J, leaving 18 bases between. Germline V gene lookup returns CDR1 SGHVS and CDR2 FQNEAQ. The CDR3 is CASSFDRPTRGSGNTIYF. The CDR3 nucleotides read TGTGCCAGCAGCTTCGACCGCCCGACGAGGGGCTCTGGAAACACCATATATTTT.

V gene TRBV6-5 combines with J gene TRBJ2-2; D may be TRBD2 (6 bases). Germline-derived CDR1 and CDR2 are MNHEY and SVGAGI. This CDR3 contains 13 residues. The V and J ends lost 2 bases and 5 bases respectively, with 6 bases between them. The CDR3 DNA is TGTGCCAGCAGTTACGGGGGGACCGGGGAGCTGTTTTTT. Residues: CASSYGGTGELFF.

The chain combines TRBV18 with TRBJ1-1; TRBD1 is a possible D gene (6 bases). Germline-derived CDR1 and CDR2 are KGHSH and LQKENI. V lost 0 bases and J lost 5, with 13 bases in between. The CDR3 is 15 residues long. The CDR3 DNA reads TGTGCCAGCTCACCACCCTTTAACAGGGTGACTGAAGCTTTCTTT. It translates to CASSPPFNRVTEAFF. The full variable domain, in which reference TRBV18 and TRBJ1-1 provide the parts outside the CDR3, is NAGVMQNPRHLVRRRGQEARLRCSPMKGHSHVYWYRQLPEEGLKFMVYLQKENIIDESGMPKERFSAEFPKEGPSILRIQQVVRGDSAAYFCASSPPFNRVTEAFFGQGTRLTVV.